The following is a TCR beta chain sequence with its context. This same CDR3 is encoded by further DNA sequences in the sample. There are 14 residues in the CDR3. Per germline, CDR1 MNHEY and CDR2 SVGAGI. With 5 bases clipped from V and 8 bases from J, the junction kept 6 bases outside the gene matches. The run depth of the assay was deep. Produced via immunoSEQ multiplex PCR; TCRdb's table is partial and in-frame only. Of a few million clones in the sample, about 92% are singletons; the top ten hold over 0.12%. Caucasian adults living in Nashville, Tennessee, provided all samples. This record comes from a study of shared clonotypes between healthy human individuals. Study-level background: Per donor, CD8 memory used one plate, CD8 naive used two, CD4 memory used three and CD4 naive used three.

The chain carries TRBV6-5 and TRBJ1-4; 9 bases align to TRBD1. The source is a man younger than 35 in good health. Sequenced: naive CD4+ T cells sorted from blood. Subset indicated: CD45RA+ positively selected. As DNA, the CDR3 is TGTGCCAGCAGTCAGACAGGGGGGAGGGAAAAACTGTTTTTT. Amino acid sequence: CASSQTGGREKLFF.